The rows below give T cell receptor beta chains drawn from one sample of a study of somatic mutations in cytotoxic T cells in rheumatoid arthritis. Sequenced by immunoSEQ multiplex PCR; TCRdb stores in-frame clones only, minus some. Of about 16,000 clones in the sample, approximately 75% were seen once. The sample was CD8+ T cells sorted from blood. Receptors originate from an adult with rheumatoid arthritis. The CDR3 runs from the conserved cysteine through the conserved F or W. The D gene is left open where the match is weak. Expanded clones are given a class, and other clones once, few, many or no size at all.

TRBV29-1	TRBD1	-	TRBJ2-2	TGCAGCGTTGAATCGGACAGGGAGGTCGGGGAGCTGTTTTTT	CSVESDREVGELFF
TRBV5-1	-	-	TRBJ1-5	TGCGCCAGCAGCTTGAACGGGGATCAGCCCCAGCATTTT	CASSLNGDQPQHF
TRBV6-5	TRBD2	-	TRBJ2-5	TGTGCCAGCAGTAGACTAGCGGGCGGGGAAGAGACCCAGTACTTC	CASSRLAGGEETQYF
TRBV9	TRBD2	-	TRBJ2-3	TGTGCCAGCAGCGTCTTAGCGGGAGAAAGCACAGATACGCAGTATTTT	CASSVLAGESTDTQYF
TRBV27	-	-	TRBJ1-2	TGTGCCAGCAGTTTATCGGGCAGCACAGCTAACTATGGCTACACCTTC	CASSLSGSTANYGYTF
TRBV27	-	-	TRBJ1-5	TGTGCCAGCAGTTTATGGTCCGGGGGGGATCAGCCCCAGCATTTT	CASSLWSGGDQPQHF
TRBV7-9	-	-	TRBJ2-7	TGTGCCAGCAGCTCCCCCCACAGTGCGGGGCATTACGAGCAGTACTTC	CASSSPHSAGHYEQYF
TRBV7-8	-	-	TRBJ2-7	TGTGCCAGCAGCCCGTCGGGAGCCTACGAGCAGTACTTC	CASSPSGAYEQYF
TRBV19	-	few	TRBJ2-7	TGTGCCAGTAGTATAGATGGGAGCTCCTACGAGCAGTACTTC	CASSIDGSSYEQYF
TRBV7-6	-	-	TRBJ1-1	TGTGCCAGCAGCTTATTTAGAGGGATGAACACTGAAGCTTTCTTT	CASSLFRGMNTEAFF
TRBV19	TRBD1	-	TRBJ2-7	TGTGCCAGTAGTATAGGACCACAGGGGACCTACGAGCAGTACTTC	CASSIGPQGTYEQYF
TRBV2	-	-	TRBJ1-1	TGTGCCAGCAGTCTCCTGGCCGCTGAAGCTTTCTTT	CASSLLAAEAFF
TRBV18	TRBD1	-	TRBJ1-5	TGTGCCAGCTCACCAGGACAGGGGCCCCTACAAGGCAATCAGCCCCAGCATTTT	CASSPGQGPLQGNQPQHF
TRBV9	-	-	TRBJ1-2	TGTGCCAGCAGCGTAGGATACAGGCAATTAAACGGCTACACCTTC	CASSVGYRQLNGYTF
TRBV19	-	-	TRBJ2-1	TGTGCCAGTAGTATAGGACCTCGGGACCCCTACAATGAGCAGTTCTTC	CASSIGPRDPYNEQFF
TRBV9	-	-	TRBJ2-1	TGTGCCAGCAGCGTAGACCCGGAGGGCCTCAATGAGCAGTTCTTC	CASSVDPEGLNEQFF
TRBV19	-	-	TRBJ2-2	TGTGCCAGTAGTTCAGAGAGGGGGGCGAACACCGGGGAGCTGTTTTTT	CASSSERGANTGELFF
TRBV4-2	-	-	TRBJ2-3	TGTGCCAGCAGCCAAGATCGCGAAGATACGCAGTATTTT	CASSQDREDTQYF
TRBV27	-	few	TRBJ1-2	TGTGCCAGCAGTTTATTGGGGGCTGGTGGCTACACCTTC	CASSLLGAGGYTF
TRBV7-9	-	-	TRBJ2-1	TGTGCCAGCAGCTCTAGCCGGGACGGTGTACACAATGAGCAGTTCTTC	CASSSSRDGVHNEQFF
TRBV10-3	TRBD2	few	TRBJ2-1	TGTGCCATCAGACCACTAGCGGGAAACAATGAGCAGTTCTTC	CAIRPLAGNNEQFF
TRBV27	-	-	TRBJ2-1	TGTGCCAGCAGTTTAGAGGCCAGGGGCCCCGGCTACAATGAGCAGTTCTTC	CASSLEARGPGYNEQFF
TRBV7-2	TRBD1	-	TRBJ2-1	TGTGCCAGCAGAATAAACAGGGGTAACAATGAGCAGTTCTTC	CASRINRGNNEQFF
TRBV18	-	once	TRBJ2-7	TGTGCCAGCTCACCCCGCTATGGCTACGAGCAGTACTTC	CASSPRYGYEQYF
TRBV9	-	few	TRBJ1-2	TGTGCCAGCAGCGTAGCTTTACAAGATGGCTACACCTTC	CASSVALQDGYTF
TRBV4-2	-	few	TRBJ2-7	TGTGCCAGCAGCCAAGAACGGAGTCCCTACGAGCAGTACTTC	CASSQERSPYEQYF
TRBV28	TRBD2	-	TRBJ2-4	TGTGCCAGCAGTTCCCCGACTAGCGGGGGCAAAAACATTCAGTACTTC	CASSSPTSGGKNIQYF
TRBV27	-	-	TRBJ2-3	TGTGCCAGCAGTTTAGGTCTGGTGGGGTGGACTAGCACAGATACGCAGTATTTT	CASSLGLVGWTSTDTQYF
TRBV7-9	TRBD2	-	TRBJ2-1	TGTGCCAGCAGCTGGCTAGCGGGGGGATCCTACAATGAGCAGTTCTTC	CASSWLAGGSYNEQFF
TRBV15	-	-	TRBJ2-1	TGTGCCACCAGCATATACTTAGGGGCTGAGCAGTTCTTC	CATSIYLGAEQFF
TRBV7-9	-	-	TRBJ1-1	TGTGCCAGCAGCTCGTTCCTGAGGGACACTGAAGCTTTCTTT	CASSSFLRDTEAFF
TRBV18	-	-	TRBJ1-2	TGTGCCAGCTCACCACCCGTCAGGGAACTATATGGCTACACCTTC	CASSPPVRELYGYTF
TRBV27	-	-	TRBJ2-1	TGTGCCAGCACCCCACCGGGAACCCCTCAGGAGGGTGAACAGTTCTTC	CASTPPGTPQEGEQFF
TRBV6-5	-	few	TRBJ2-5	TGTGCCAGCAGTTACTCGGAGGAAGAGACCCAGTACTTC	CASSYSEEETQYF
TRBV9	-	once	TRBJ2-3	TGTGCCAGCAGCGCCGGAAACCCCGGTACGCAGTATTTT	CASSAGNPGTQYF
TRBV7-9	TRBD1	-	TRBJ1-4	TGTGCCAGCAGCCTCGGGACAGGGGCGGAAAAACTGTTTTTT	CASSLGTGAEKLFF
TRBV27	-	-	TRBJ2-2	TGTGCCAGCAGTCCGCGTGAGGTTTGGACCGGGGAGCTGTTTTTT	CASSPREVWTGELFF
TRBV5-8	-	-	TRBJ2-3	TGTGCCAGCAGCCGCGGACCCTTT	CASSRGPF
TRBV5-6	-	-	TRBJ1-2	TGTGCCAGCAGCCTAGACCTAAAGTCTGGCTACACCTTC	CASSLDLKSGYTF
TRBV7-9	TRBD1	-	TRBJ1-2	TGTGCCAGCAGCTCAGCCGGGACAGGGGGCACCTATGGCTACACCTTC	CASSSAGTGGTYGYTF
TRBV18	TRBD2	-	TRBJ2-7	TGTGCCAGCTCACCAGGGGGACTACCGCTCTCCTACGAGCAGTACTTC	CASSPGGLPLSYEQYF